This TCR beta chain was recovered during a study of T cells in Graves' hyperthyroidism and ophthalmopathy. Clinicians diagnosed patients from clinical symptoms, serum thyroxine and TRAb, thyroid ultrasound and orbital computed tomography. From approximately 9.1 ml of fresh peripheral blood, PBMCs were isolated. Amplification of TCR beta CDR3 regions used RNA as the template. The study used the HTBI primer set for a first-round RT-PCR of the TCR CDR3. Using its own MiXCR run on the multiplex PCR reads, TCRdb lists one record per CDR3 protein. Of around 350,000 distinct CDR3 sequences listed, 15% to 20% are singletons. The V end lost 8 bases, the J end lost 2 bases, and 15 bases lay between the germline ends. Germline V gene lookup returns CDR1 MNHNS and CDR2 SASEGT. The CDR3 consists of 14 residues.

V gene TRBV6-1 combines with J gene TRBJ2-5; D uncertain. This receptor was taken from a young woman with Graves' hyperthyroidism. Sequences were obtained from blood. The CDR3 bases are TGTGCCAGCTCGGGTAGGGCCAGGCAAGAGACCCAGTACTTC. Translating gives CASSGRARQETQYF.